These T cell receptor beta chains were read from a single sample in a study of somatic mutations in cytotoxic T cells in rheumatoid arthritis. Sequenced by immunoSEQ multiplex PCR; TCRdb stores in-frame clones only, minus some. The sample lists 15,000 to 20,000 clones; 70% to 90% were seen once. Material for sequencing was CD8+ T cells sorted from blood. The receptor set was obtained from an adult with rheumatoid arthritis. CDR3s include the opening cysteine and the closing phenylalanine or tryptophan. A D gene is named only where the DNA matches it firmly. Only part of the rows carry a size: once, few, many, or a class if the clone is expanded.

J | size | V | D | DNA | CDR3
TRBJ2-6 | NA | TRBV9 | NA | TGTGCCAGCAGCGTGAGCTCTAGGACAGCTGGGGCCAACGTCCTGACTTTC | CASSVSSRTAGANVLTF
TRBJ1-5 | once | TRBV5-8 | NA | TGTGCCAGCAGCTTCACCGACGGGAATCAGCCCCAGCATTTT | CASSFTDGNQPQHF
TRBJ2-1 | NA | TRBV29-1 | NA | TGCAGCGTTGCTGAGGGGTACAATGAGCAGTTCTTC | CSVAEGYNEQFF
TRBJ2-3 | NA | TRBV4-1 | NA | TGCGCCAGCAGCCAAGCAGGCGGGAGCACAGATACGCAGTATTTT | CASSQAGGSTDTQYF
TRBJ2-1 | NA | TRBV18 | TRBD1 | TGTGCCAGCTCACTTGACAGGGGGTCCCGTAATGAGCAGTTCTTC | CASSLDRGSRNEQFF
TRBJ1-5 | NA | TRBV27 | NA | TGTGCCAGCAGTCCTCAAGGTGCGAACCAGCCCCAGCATTTT | CASSPQGANQPQHF
TRBJ2-7 | NA | TRBV11-2 | NA | TGTGCCAGCAGCTTAGGTTCAGGGGCCTACGAGCAGTACTTC | CASSLGSGAYEQYF
TRBJ1-5 | NA | TRBV15 | NA | TGTGCCACCAGCAGACGGGGGGGCACCCAGCCCCAGCATTTT | CATSRRGGTQPQHF
TRBJ2-7 | NA | TRBV4-1 | TRBD2 | TGCGCCAGCAGCACGGGACTAGCGGGAATGAGCTCCTACGAGCAGTACTTC | CASSTGLAGMSSYEQYF
TRBJ1-1 | NA | TRBV11-2 | NA | TGTGCCAGCAGCTTCCCTCTTCAGGACACTGAAGCTTTCTTT | CASSFPLQDTEAFF
TRBJ1-1 | NA | TRBV6-5 | NA | TGTGCCACTAGATGGGCGAACACTGAAGCTTTCTTT | CATRWANTEAFF